A selection of T cell receptor beta chains follows, all from one sample in a study of T cells after yellow fever vaccination. TCRdb re-called the 5' RACE reads through MiXCR, storing one row per CDR3 protein. The sample includes some 97,000 distinct CDR3 sequences, around 5.5% of them seen just once. Sequenced material: CD8+ T cells sorted from PBMCs, taken 10 days after the yellow fever booster vaccination. The receptor source for this set is a man younger than 30 who received the YFV17D yellow fever vaccine. The CDR3 runs from the conserved cysteine through the conserved F or W. Each record gives: V gene, D gene, clone size, J gene, CDR3 DNA, CDR3 protein. A D gene is named only where the DNA matches it firmly. Size values are once, few and many counts, or a class for expanded clones, and some rows have none.

V: TRBV30
D: TRBD1
size: .
J: TRBJ1-1
DNA: TGTGCCTGGATGACAGGGGGCACTGAAGCTTTCTTT
CDR3: CAWMTGGTEAFF

V: TRBV20-1
D: TRBD1
size: many
J: TRBJ2-2
DNA: TGCAGTGCTAGATGGACAGGGACAAACACCGGGGAGCTGTTTTTT
CDR3: CSARWTGTNTGELFF

V: TRBV7-2
D: .
size: .
J: TRBJ2-1
DNA: TGTGCCAGCAGCTGGGGCCAGCAAGCTTACAATGAGCAGTTCTTC
CDR3: CASSWGQQAYNEQFF

V: TRBV12-3/TRBV12-4
D: .
size: few
J: TRBJ2-1
DNA: TGTGCCAGCAGTTTTGCGTATTCCAATGAGCAGTTCTTC
CDR3: CASSFAYSNEQFF

V: TRBV20-1
D: .
size: few
J: TRBJ2-2
DNA: TGCAGTGCTAGAGACAGGTCGAACACCGGGGAGCTGTTTTTT
CDR3: CSARDRSNTGELFF

V: TRBV30
D: .
size: .
J: TRBJ2-2
DNA: TGTGCCTGGAGTCTAGGGGAGGCCGGGGAGCTGTTTTTT
CDR3: CAWSLGEAGELFF

V: TRBV4-1
D: TRBD1
size: few
J: TRBJ2-1
DNA: TGCGCCAGCAGCTACGGGACAGACTCTAACAATGAGCAGTTCTTC
CDR3: CASSYGTDSNNEQFF

V: TRBV5-1
D: .
size: few
J: TRBJ1-2
DNA: TGCGCCAGCAGCTTGGCGGGGAATGGCTACACCTTC
CDR3: CASSLAGNGYTF

V: TRBV29-1
D: TRBD2
size: .
J: TRBJ2-5
DNA: TGCAGCGGGGGGGTAGCGGGCCAAGAGACCCAGTACTTC
CDR3: CSGGVAGQETQYF

V: TRBV20-1
D: TRBD2
size: .
J: TRBJ2-1
DNA: TGCAGTGCTCGAGGGGGTAGCGGGGGCAGCTCCTACAATGAGCAGTTCTTC
CDR3: CSARGGSGGSSYNEQFF

V: TRBV29-1
D: .
size: many
J: TRBJ2-2
DNA: TGCAGCGTTCGGGAAGCCGGGGAGCTGTTTTTT
CDR3: CSVREAGELFF

V: TRBV7-2
D: .
size: few
J: TRBJ1-1
DNA: TGTGCCAGCAGCTTAGAAGCCCTGAACACTGAAGCTTTCTTT
CDR3: CASSLEALNTEAFF

V: TRBV7-9
D: .
size: .
J: TRBJ2-7
DNA: TGTGCCAGCACCCCGGGAAGCCAAGCCTACGAGCAGTACTTC
CDR3: CASTPGSQAYEQYF

V: TRBV11-2
D: .
size: many
J: TRBJ2-5
DNA: TGTGCCAGCAGCTCCCGCCGGACCCAGTACTTC
CDR3: CASSSRRTQYF

V: TRBV7-2
D: .
size: few
J: TRBJ2-7
DNA: TGTGCCAGCAGCTTAAACGGGCCTGAGCAGTACTTC
CDR3: CASSLNGPEQYF

V: TRBV12-3/TRBV12-4
D: .
size: many
J: TRBJ1-1
DNA: TGTGCCAGCAGTACTACAGATACTAACACTGAAGCTTTCTTT
CDR3: CASSTTDTNTEAFF

V: TRBV20-1
D: TRBD1
size: few
J: TRBJ2-1
DNA: TGCAGCAGAGAGACAGGGCCCCGGGATGAGCAGTTCTTC
CDR3: CSRETGPRDEQFF

V: TRBV6-2/TRBV6-3
D: .
size: few
J: TRBJ2-4
DNA: TGTGCCAGCAGCTCACGGCCCTTCGCCAAAAACATTCAGTACTTC
CDR3: CASSSRPFAKNIQYF

V: TRBV29-1
D: TRBD2
size: few
J: TRBJ2-2
DNA: TGCAGCGCCGTAGGGACTAGCTTTGGCGGGGAGCTGTTTTTT
CDR3: CSAVGTSFGGELFF

V: TRBV12-3/TRBV12-4
D: .
size: .
J: TRBJ1-1
DNA: TGTGCCAGCAGTTACATAGCCGAGGGAGCTTTCTTT
CDR3: CASSYIAEGAFF

V: TRBV6-5
D: .
size: many
J: TRBJ2-3
DNA: TGTGCCAGCAGTTACTCGTGGGGATCCGCAGATACGCAGTATTTT
CDR3: CASSYSWGSADTQYF

V: TRBV7-2
D: .
size: few
J: TRBJ1-3
DNA: TGTGCCAGCACCACCCCGGGAAACACCATATATTTT
CDR3: CASTTPGNTIYF

V: TRBV5-4
D: TRBD1
size: few
J: TRBJ2-3
DNA: TGTGCCAGCAGTCTCGGACAGGAATGGGCAGATACGCAGTATTTT
CDR3: CASSLGQEWADTQYF

V: TRBV7-3
D: .
size: few
J: TRBJ1-5
DNA: TGTGCCAGCAGCTTAAAAGAGGAACCCCAGCATTTT
CDR3: CASSLKEEPQHF

V: TRBV20-1
D: TRBD2
size: few
J: TRBJ2-1
DNA: TGCAGTGCCATAAGACTAGCGGGAGGCTACAATGAGCAGTTCTTC
CDR3: CSAIRLAGGYNEQFF

V: TRBV29-1
D: .
size: few
J: TRBJ2-5
DNA: TGCAGCGTAGCGGTGGGAAGTGGAGCGACCCAGTACTTC
CDR3: CSVAVGSGATQYF

V: TRBV19
D: .
size: few
J: TRBJ2-3
DNA: TGTGCCAGCCGACAAAGGGGCACAGATACGCAGTATTTT
CDR3: CASRQRGTDTQYF

V: TRBV25-1
D: TRBD2
size: few
J: TRBJ2-3
DNA: TGTGCCAGCAGTGCGGGACTACCTCGAGATACGCAGTATTTT
CDR3: CASSAGLPRDTQYF

V: TRBV11-2
D: .
size: .
J: TRBJ1-1
DNA: TGTGCCAGCAGCTTAGGATGGGGGCAGGAGAACACTGAAGCTTTCTTT
CDR3: CASSLGWGQENTEAFF

V: TRBV5-6
D: .
size: once
J: TRBJ1-2
DNA: TGTGCCAGCAGCTTGTCGGACAGAATCTATGGCTACACCTTC
CDR3: CASSLSDRIYGYTF

V: TRBV5-1
D: .
size: few
J: TRBJ2-3
DNA: TGCGCCAGCAGCTTGTTGTTTGCTAGCACAGATACGCAGTATTTT
CDR3: CASSLLFASTDTQYF

V: TRBV7-8
D: TRBD2
size: .
J: TRBJ2-3
DNA: TGTGCCAGCAGCTCGTTGGGGGTTAGCGGGGCATTCACAGATACGCAGTATTTT
CDR3: CASSSLGVSGAFTDTQYF

V: TRBV5-1
D: TRBD1
size: many
J: TRBJ2-1
DNA: TGCGCCAGCAGCGGGACAGGGAAACCCTACAATGAGCAGTTCTTC
CDR3: CASSGTGKPYNEQFF

V: TRBV2
D: .
size: many
J: TRBJ2-3
DNA: TGTGCCAGCAGTGAACCCGGCCAAACAGATACGCAGTATTTT
CDR3: CASSEPGQTDTQYF

V: TRBV14
D: TRBD1
size: few
J: TRBJ2-1
DNA: TGTGCCAGCAGCTCGGGACAGGGGAGGCACAATGAGCAGTTCTTC
CDR3: CASSSGQGRHNEQFF

V: TRBV7-8
D: .
size: .
J: TRBJ1-2
DNA: TGTGCCAGCAGCCCAACCAGGGTCTACGGGAACTATGGCTACACCTTC
CDR3: CASSPTRVYGNYGYTF

V: TRBV29-1
D: TRBD2
size: .
J: TRBJ2-1
DNA: TGCAGCGTTGAAAGCGGGACTAGCGGGGGGCACTACAATGAGCAGTTCTTC
CDR3: CSVESGTSGGHYNEQFF

V: TRBV7-9
D: .
size: many
J: TRBJ2-7
DNA: TGTGCCAGCAGCTTTCCCCGAGAAGTCGGGGTCGGAGACTCCTACGAGCAGTACTTC
CDR3: CASSFPREVGVGDSYEQYF

V: TRBV9
D: TRBD2
size: .
J: TRBJ2-1
DNA: TGTGCCAGCAGCGTTAAGGGGATCGGCGGGGGGAAATACAATGAGCAGTTCTTC
CDR3: CASSVKGIGGGKYNEQFF

V: TRBV27
D: TRBD1
size: .
J: TRBJ2-5
DNA: TGTGCCAGCAGATCCGGGACAGACCAAGAGACCCAGTACTTC
CDR3: CASRSGTDQETQYF

V: TRBV20-1
D: TRBD2
size: many
J: TRBJ2-7
DNA: TGCAGTGCTAGAGAGCGGGGGGTGAGCTCCTACGAGCAGTACTTC
CDR3: CSARERGVSSYEQYF

V: TRBV12-3/TRBV12-4
D: .
size: many
J: TRBJ2-3
DNA: TGTGCCAGCAGTTTAATAAAGGGGCTAGCGATGAATACGCAGTATTTT
CDR3: CASSLIKGLAMNTQYF